This T cell receptor beta chain was observed in a study of cytomegalovirus exposure and HLA in healthy donors. Overall study findings and caveats: Roughly even sequencing depth across donors was the assumption behind the presence/absence analyses.

This clone was found a few times. Its matching antigen is unknown. V shed 5 bases, J shed 7 bases, and the junction held 10 bases outside the gene matches. This CDR3 has 15 amino acids. The germline gives CDR1 SGHNT, CDR2 YYREEE (reference sequence). Vbeta (60) and Jbeta (13) primers were used in the PCR. The protocol was immunoSEQ multiplex PCR, while the TCRdb copy is restricted to in-frame clones and leaves out a portion. Here the sample spans approximately 150,000 clones, approximately 80% being singletons. The V gene is TRBV5-4, the J gene TRBJ1-4; 8 nucleotides agree with TRBD1. This receptor was identified in a man aged 40-50 years in good health and CMV-seronegative. The sample was PBMCs. CDR3 sequence reads: CASSYQGARGEKLFF. The CDR3 bases are TGTGCCAGCAGTTATCAGGGGGCACGGGGTGAAAAACTGTTTTTT.